These 27 T cell receptor beta chains came from one sample sequenced in a study of blood T cell repertoires in COVID-19. Measured with immunoSEQ multiplex PCR; TCRdb has only the in-frame clones, and not every one. The profile shows 150,000 to 160,000 clones, more than 80% of them singletons. Input material: peripheral blood. Every receptor here comes from a woman aged 40 to 50 with acute or convalescent COVID-19.

This clone turned up a few times. The chain employs TRBV6-5 and TRBJ1-2, with D unresolved. This CDR3 region has 14 residues. Trimming took off 0 bases at V and 2 bases at J, with 7 bases between the two ends. The germline CDR1 and CDR2 sequences are MNHEY and SVGAGI. The CDR3 DNA is TGTGCCAGCAGTTACTCGGTACAGAACTATGGCTACACCTTC. As protein: CASSYSVQNYGYTF.

The V and J genes are TRBV20-1 and TRBJ2-1, with 8 bases aligning to TRBD2. Per germline, CDR1 DFQATT and CDR2 SNEGSKA (reference sequence). V lost 3 bases, J lost 5 bases, and 12 bases stayed unmatched. The length of the CDR3 is 16 residues. The CDR3 bases are TGCAGTGCTAGTTCCGTCTCCGGGACTAGGAACAATGAGCAGTTCTTC. Its protein product is CSASSVSGTRNNEQFF.

The chain couples TRBV24-1 to TRBJ2-5; 7 bases are shared with TRBD2. After removal of 4 bases from V and 2 bases from J, the junction contained 12 bases not matched to a gene. The CDR3 loop spans 17 amino acids. CDR1 and CDR2 from the germline V gene are KGHDR and SFDVKD. For the CDR3, the DNA is TGTGCCACCAGTGACCCTCGGGGGAGCGGGGTGCAAGAGACCCAGTACTTC. Amino acids: CATSDPRGSGVQETQYF.

In its sample, this clone was seen once. This chain links TRBV30 with TRBJ1-1, with unresolved D. The CDR3 is 13 residues long. Trimming stripped 1 base from V and 0 bases from J, with 6 bases between. In germline, CDR1 is GTSNPN, CDR2 SVGIG (reference sequence). The CDR3 is CAWSDTVNTEAFF. DNA of the CDR3: TGTGCCTGGAGTGATACTGTGAACACTGAAGCTTTCTTT.

This clone was picked up one time. The chain uses TRBV6-1 and TRBJ2-7, with a tentative D call TRBD2 (6 bases). V lost 2 bases and J 2 bases, leaving 13 bases between the germline ends. This CDR3 contains 15 residues. Germline lookup yields CDR1 MNHNS and CDR2 SASEGT. CDR3 region: CASSESRPGAYEQYF. The CDR3 DNA reads as TGTGCCAGCAGTGAATCCCGCCCGGGGGCCTACGAGCAGTACTTC.

The V gene is TRBV3-1 (or the pseudogene TRBV3-2), the J gene TRBJ1-2; a weak D match, TRBD1 (5 bases). Germline V gives CDR1 LGHDT, CDR2 YNNKEL (reference sequence). The CDR3 has 14 residues. Trimming pared 0 bases from V and 7 bases from J, leaving 12 bases between. The CDR3 DNA follows: TGTGCCAGCAGCCAAGATTACAGGTTTGGTGGCTACACCTTC. This translates into CASSQDYRFGGYTF.

The sample holds one count of this clone. The chain links TRBV10-2 to TRBJ2-5; possibly TRBD1 for D (6 bases). Between the trimmed V and J ends, which lost 3 bases and 4 bases, there was a span of 18 bases. Germline-derived CDR1 and CDR2 are WSHSY and SAAADI. This CDR3 region has 16 residues. CDR3 sequence (DNA): TGCGCCAGCAGTGACCAAGCTCAGGGGCTAGCAGAGACCCAGTACTTC. Residues: CASSDQAQGLAETQYF.

This chain joins TRBV9 and TRBJ1-5, with D uncertain. The CDR3 has 13 amino acids. Germline V gives CDR1 SGDLS, CDR2 YYNGEE. V was cut by 3 bases and J by 1 base, with 5 bases left in between. The CDR3 DNA sequence: TGTGCCAGCAGCGACGAGAGCAATCAGCCCCAGCATTTT. Translation: CASSDESNQPQHF.

Only one count was recorded for this clone. The gene calls are TRBV9 and TRBJ2-1; TRBD2 aligns across 14 bases. CDR3 length equals 17 residues. Germline V lookup: CDR1 SGDLS, CDR2 YYNGEE. Unmatched junction bases numbered 11, after V lost 4 bases and J lost 8 bases. CDR3 DNA: TGTGCCAGCAGCTACGGGACTAGCGGGAGTGGTGGGGATGAGCAGTTCTTC. This sequence encodes CASSYGTSGSGGDEQFF.

This chain connects TRBV24-1 to TRBJ2-3; TRBD2 matches 8 bases. With V trimmed by 3 bases and J by 7 bases, 8 bases remained unmatched. Germline V CDR1 and CDR2: KGHDR, SFDVKD. The CDR3 runs 15 residues. The chain's CDR3 is CATSDRRGGRNTQYF. For the CDR3, the DNA is TGTGCCACCAGTGATCGTCGGGGGGGCCGAAATACGCAGTATTTT.

The chain carries TRBV5-1 and TRBJ1-1, with 9 bases lining up with TRBD1. The V and J ends lost 5 bases and 0 bases, in that order; junction bases with no gene match: 5. CDR3 length: 15 amino acids. Germline CDR1 and CDR2: SGHRS and YFSETQ. The DNA of the CDR3 is TGCGCCAGCAGGTGGGGACAGGGTATGAACACTGAAGCTTTCTTT. The encoded protein is CASRWGQGMNTEAFF.

This sequence joins TRBV30 and TRBJ1-1; the D is unclear. Germline values: CDR1 GTSNPN, CDR2 SVGIG (reference sequence). There are 11 residues in the CDR3. V was pared by 0 bases and J by 8 bases, with 7 bases between. CDR3 in amino acids: CAWSVQLEAFF. In DNA form, the CDR3 reads TGTGCCTGGAGTGTGCAGTTAGAAGCTTTCTTT.

The genes are TRBV18 and TRBJ1-1, with a possible D match to TRBD1 (5 bases). CDR3 size: 14 residues. CDR1 and CDR2 (germline): KGHSH, LQKENI. Trimming cost V 5 bases and J 5 bases, with 15 bases left between them. The CDR3 is CASSVDRGRTEAFF. In nucleotides, the CDR3 is TGTGCCAGCTCAGTCGATCGGGGGAGAACTGAAGCTTTCTTT.

The chain couples TRBV4-1 to TRBJ2-2; 10 bases align to TRBD2. This CDR3 comprises 17 residues. CDR1 is MGHRA, CDR2 YSYEKL, per germline. V trimming: 0 bases; J trimming: 3 bases; junction bases outside the gene matches: 4. The CDR3 nucleotides are TGCGCCAGCAGCCAAGACATCAGCGGGGGGGACACCGGGGAGCTGTTTTTT. It codes for CASSQDISGGDTGELFF.

The V and J genes are TRBV19 and TRBJ2-7, with 12 bases lining up with TRBD1. Germline V CDR1 and CDR2: LNHDA, SQIVND (reference sequence). V shed 9 bases, J shed 6 bases, and the junction held 12 bases outside the gene matches. The CDR3 loop spans 15 amino acids. The CDR3 is CASGYPGTGGREQYF. The CDR3 bases are TGTGCCAGCGGCTATCCCGGGACAGGGGGCCGCGAGCAGTACTTC.

A remark on this clone: Other DNA sequences in the sample encode the same CDR3. The gene calls are TRBV12-3 or TRBV12-4 and TRBJ1-1; D is uncertain. The CDR3 sequence is 12 residues long. Trimming pared 3 bases from V and 4 bases from J, leaving 6 bases between. The chain's CDR3 is CASSFPGTEAFF. The CDR3 DNA reads as TGTGCCAGCAGTTTTCCCGGCACTGAAGCTTTCTTT.

This clone was found once. The J gene is TRBJ2-4, the V gene TRBV12-3 or TRBV12-4; the D is unclear. The CDR3 is 11 residues long. Trimming took 6 bases from V and 5 from J, leaving 5 bases between them. In nucleotides, the CDR3 is TGTGCCAGCAGACACGAAAACATTCAGTACTTC. Translating gives CASRHENIQYF.

The CDR3 reads CASSHPEGQPQHF. CDR3 nucleotides: TGTGCCAGCAGCCACCCCGAGGGTCAGCCCCAGCATTTT. V usage is TRBV3-1 (or the pseudogene TRBV3-2) and J usage is TRBJ1-5; D unclear. The CDR3 length is 13 residues. V lost 3 bases and J 6 bases, leaving 9 bases between the germline ends. The germline V gene has CDR1 LGHDT and CDR2 YNNKEL (reference sequence).

This chain uses TRBV5-5 with TRBJ1-6; D is unclear. Germline V CDR1 and CDR2: SGHKS, YYEKEE (reference sequence). The CDR3 runs to 14 residues. The V and J ends lost 0 bases and 9 bases respectively, with 10 bases between them. As DNA, the CDR3 is TGTGCCAGCAGCTTGGACAAGCGTGGTTCACCCCTCCACTTT. Translation gives CASSLDKRGSPLHF.

The J gene is TRBJ1-1, the V gene TRBV19; D not certain. Trimming pared 5 bases from V and 4 bases from J, leaving 20 bases between. Germline CDR1 is LNHDA and CDR2 is SQIVND (reference sequence). The CDR3 is made up of 16 amino acids. The CDR3 is CASSPRGPTWSTEAFF. CDR3 DNA sequence: TGTGCCAGTAGTCCGCGAGGCCCGACCTGGAGCACTGAAGCTTTCTTT.

This clone was observed once. The chain carries TRBV25-1 and TRBJ2-5; 9 bases agree with TRBD1. V dropped 8 bases and J dropped 2; count of bases not matched to a gene: 9. The CDR3 covers 15 residues. Per the germline V gene, CDR1 is MGHDK and CDR2 is SYGVNS. CDR3 DNA sequence: TGTGCCAGCGGGCCACAGGGGGCTCGGCAAGAGACCCAGTACTTC. Translating it yields CASGPQGARQETQYF.

Only one count was recorded for this clone. V usage is TRBV20-1 and J usage is TRBJ1-1, with D possibly being TRBD1 (5 bases). CDR3 length equals 15 residues. The V end was cut by 3 bases, the J end by 0 bases, with 14 bases between. CDR1 DFQATT and CDR2 SNEGSKA come from the germline V gene (reference sequence). DNA for the CDR3: TGCAGTGCTAGTGAAACAGGCCGTATGAACACTGAAGCTTTCTTT. It yields the protein CSASETGRMNTEAFF.

This rearrangement joins TRBV11-1 to TRBJ2-3; possible D gene TRBD2, 7 bases. This CDR3 is 15 amino acids long. Germline-derived CDR1 and CDR2 are SGHAT and FQDESV (reference sequence). Trimming pared 6 bases from V and 2 bases from J, leaving 15 bases between. Here the CDR3 reads CASSHLGGLTDTQYF. The CDR3 nucleotides are TGTGCCAGCAGTCACCTCGGGGGGCTCACAGATACGCAGTATTTT. The full variable domain, in which reference TRBV11-1 and TRBJ2-3 provide the parts outside the CDR3, is EAEVAQSPRYKITEKSQAVAFWCDPISGHATLYWYRQILGQGPELLVQFQDESVVDDSQLPKDRFSAERLKGVDSTLKIQPAELGDSAMYLCASSHLGGLTDTQYFGPGTRLTVL.

The chain is built from TRBV30 and TRBJ2-1, with no clear D. Germline CDR1 and CDR2: GTSNPN and SVGIG (reference sequence). The V and J ends lost 2 bases and 3 bases respectively, with 8 bases between them. The length of the CDR3 is 13 residues. The chain's CDR3 is CAWSKIVYNEQFF. The CDR3 DNA follows: TGTGCCTGGAGTAAAATCGTCTACAATGAGCAGTTCTTC.

The gene calls are TRBV3-1 (or the pseudogene TRBV3-2) and TRBJ2-1, with a weak D call TRBD1 (6 bases). The V and J ends lost 1 base and 10 bases respectively, with 11 bases between them. This CDR3 has 13 residues. Germline V lookup: CDR1 LGHDT, CDR2 YNNKEL (reference sequence). CDR3 sequence (DNA): TGTGCCAGCAGCCAAGTCCGCAGGGGCGAGCAGTTCTTC. It specifies CASSQVRRGEQFF.

V and J are TRBV20-1 and TRBJ2-7, with 10 bases fitting TRBD2. With V trimmed by 3 bases and J by 3 bases, 5 bases remained unmatched. Looked up from germline, CDR1 is DFQATT and CDR2 is SNEGSKA (reference sequence). The CDR3 totals 14 residues. CDR3 DNA: TGCAGTGCTAGTGAACTAGCGGGGAACTACGAGCAGTACTTC. As protein: CSASELAGNYEQYF.

This clone was seen a single time. The J gene is TRBJ2-7, the V gene TRBV21-1; TRBD1, the D gene given by the table, was not confirmed from the DNA. TRBV21-1 is labeled a pseudogene. This CDR3 has 15 amino acids. The CDR3 region has the DNA TGTGCCAGCAGCGCCCGGGACAGGGGGATCTACGAGCAGTACTTC. Its protein is CASSARDRGIYEQYF.